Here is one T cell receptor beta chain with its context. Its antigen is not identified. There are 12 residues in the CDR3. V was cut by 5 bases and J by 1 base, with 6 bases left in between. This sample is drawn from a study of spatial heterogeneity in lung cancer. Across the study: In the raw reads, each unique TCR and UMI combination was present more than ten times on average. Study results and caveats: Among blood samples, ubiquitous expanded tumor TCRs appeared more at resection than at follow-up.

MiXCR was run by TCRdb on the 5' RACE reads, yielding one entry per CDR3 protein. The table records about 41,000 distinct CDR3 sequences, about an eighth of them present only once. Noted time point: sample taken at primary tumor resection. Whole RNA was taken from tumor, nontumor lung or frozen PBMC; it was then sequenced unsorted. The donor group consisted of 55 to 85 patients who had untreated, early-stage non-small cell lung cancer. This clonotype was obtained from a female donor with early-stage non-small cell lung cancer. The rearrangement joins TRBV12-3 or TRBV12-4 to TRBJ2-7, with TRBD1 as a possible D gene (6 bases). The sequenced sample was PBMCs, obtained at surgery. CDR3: CASSGQSYEQYF. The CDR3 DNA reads TGTGCCAGCAGTGGACAGTCCTACGAGCAGTACTTC.